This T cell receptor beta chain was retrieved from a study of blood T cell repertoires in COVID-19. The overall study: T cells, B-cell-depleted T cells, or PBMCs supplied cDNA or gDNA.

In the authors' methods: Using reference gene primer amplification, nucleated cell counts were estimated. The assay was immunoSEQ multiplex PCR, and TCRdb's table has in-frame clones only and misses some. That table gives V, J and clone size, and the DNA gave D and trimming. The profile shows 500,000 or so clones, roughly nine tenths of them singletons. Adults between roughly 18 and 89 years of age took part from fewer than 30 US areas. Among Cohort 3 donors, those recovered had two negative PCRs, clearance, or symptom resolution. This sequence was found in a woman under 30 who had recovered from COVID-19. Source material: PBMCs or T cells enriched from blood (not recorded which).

The CDR3 region has the DNA TGCGCCAGCAGCCCGAAAGGCGGGGGGGGTCCGGAGACCCAGTACTTC. It yields the protein CASSPKGGGGPETQYF. The gene calls are TRBV4-1 and TRBJ2-5; 9 nucleotides line up with TRBD2. The CDR3 length is 16 residues. Trimming at V came to 4 bases and at J to 5 bases, leaving 11 bases not matched to a gene. Germline assignment: CDR1 MGHRA and CDR2 YSYEKL.